The rows below give T cell receptor beta chains drawn from one sample of a study of blood T cell repertoires in COVID-19. This table comes from immunoSEQ multiplex PCR, and its TCRdb copy is limited to in-frame clones, with some not included. This repertoire shows about 330,000 clones, roughly 90% found once; its top ten account for roughly 0.94%. The sequenced sample consisted of PBMCs or T cells enriched from blood (not recorded which). These receptors all come from a woman aged 30 to 39 who had recovered from COVID-19. CDR3s include the opening cysteine and the closing phenylalanine or tryptophan. D genes are given only for firm matches. Size tells how often a clone was seen (once, few, many) or the class of an expanded clone, and some rows leave it out.

J	D	length	size	V	CDR3	DNA
TRBJ2-7	.	14	few	TRBV7-8	CASSLGRSSYEQYF	TGTGCCAGCAGCTTAGGGCGGAGCTCCTACGAGCAGTACTTC
TRBJ1-2	TRBD1	14	.	TRBV28	CASRLQGAGYGYTF	TGTGCCAGCAGACTACAGGGGGCCGGCTATGGCTACACCTTC
TRBJ2-3	TRBD2	15	.	TRBV10-2	CASSKLAGGIYTQYF	TGCGCCAGCAGCAAACTAGCGGGGGGGATTTATACGCAGTATTTT
TRBJ2-7	TRBD1	14	few	TRBV7-9	CASSTGQGAFEQYF	TGTGCCAGCAGCACCGGACAGGGGGCTTTCGAGCAGTACTTC
TRBJ2-2	.	14	.	TRBV6-5	CASRPGRNTGELFF	TGTGCCAGCAGACCCGGGAGAAACACCGGGGAGCTGTTTTTT
TRBJ2-1	.	15	.	TRBV5-4	CASSLVGPSYNEQFF	TGTGCCAGCAGCTTGGTGGGCCCCTCCTACAATGAGCAGTTCTTC
TRBJ2-5	TRBD2	16	.	TRBV6-6	CASSPGASGGAETQYF	TGTGCCAGCAGTCCCGGGGCTAGCGGGGGGGCAGAGACCCAGTACTTC
TRBJ1-2	.	15	.	TRBV7-9	CASSFHRGLYYGYTF	TGTGCCAGCAGCTTTCACAGAGGGCTATACTATGGCTACACCTTC
TRBJ2-6	.	17	.	TRBV5-6	CASSLWVPGSGANVLTF	TGTGCCAGCAGCTTGTGGGTCCCAGGCTCTGGGGCCAACGTCCTGACTTTC
TRBJ2-7	TRBD1	15	.	TRBV7-9	CASSLEGQGAREQYF	TGTGCCAGCAGCTTAGAGGGACAGGGGGCGAGGGAGCAGTACTTC
TRBJ1-5	TRBD1	15	.	TRBV6-5	CASSYSGTGGQPQHF	TGTGCCAGCAGTTACTCGGGGACAGGGGGTCAGCCCCAGCATTTT
TRBJ1-2	.	11	.	TRBV10-1	CASRWGDGYTF	TGCGCCAGCAGGTGGGGGGATGGCTACACCTTC
TRBJ2-1	TRBD1	15	.	TRBV27	CASSTGASSYNEQFF	TGTGCCAGTTCTACAGGGGCTTCCTCCTACAATGAGCAGTTCTTC
TRBJ2-5	TRBD2	16	.	TRBV7-8	CASSLGGGDAKETQYF	TGTGCCAGCAGCTTAGGCGGGGGGGACGCCAAAGAGACCCAGTACTTC
TRBJ1-2	TRBD1	17	.	TRBV7-4	CASSLGPRQGTFYGYTF	TGTGCCAGCAGCTTAGGCCCCCGACAGGGGACCTTCTATGGCTACACCTTC
TRBJ1-4	.	15	.	TRBV28	CASSGQGRANEKLFF	TGTGCCAGCAGTGGTCAGGGGAGGGCTAATGAAAAACTGTTTTTT
TRBJ2-2	TRBD2	16	few	TRBV7-2	CASSLFLAGLSGELFF	TGTGCCAGCAGCTTATTCCTAGCGGGGTTATCCGGGGAGCTGTTTTTT
TRBJ2-6	TRBD1	15	.	TRBV5-6	CASSSLDREANVLTF	TGTGCCAGCAGCTCCTTGGACAGGGAGGCCAACGTCCTGACTTTC
TRBJ1-2	TRBD1	16	.	TRBV28	CASSLPNDRATGGYTF	TGTGCCAGCAGTTTACCGAACGACAGGGCGACAGGGGGCTACACCTTC
TRBJ2-5	.	12	.	TRBV7-9	CASRGGIKTQYF	TGTGCCAGCAGAGGAGGAATTAAGACCCAGTACTTC
TRBJ2-3	.	13	.	TRBV9	CASSGSPSDTQYF	TGTGCCAGCAGCGGCAGTCCATCAGATACGCAGTATTTT
TRBJ1-2	TRBD1	19	once	TRBV4-3	CASSLEGGFWDSTNYGYTF	TGCGCCAGCAGCCTTGAGGGGGGTTTCTGGGACAGTACTAACTATGGCTACACCTTC
TRBJ2-7	TRBD1	13	.	TRBV12-3/TRBV12-4	CASSPTGVGEQYF	TGTGCCAGCAGCCCTACAGGGGTGGGCGAGCAGTACTTC
TRBJ2-6	.	15	.	TRBV5-1	CASSYENFGANVLTF	TGCGCCAGCAGCTACGAGAACTTCGGGGCCAACGTCCTGACTTTC
TRBJ2-7	TRBD2	13	once	TRBV6-5	CASRTSGGYEQYF	TGTGCCAGCAGGACTAGCGGGGGTTACGAGCAGTACTTC
TRBJ2-3	.	15	.	TRBV9	CASSVIQGKGDTQYF	TGTGCCAGCAGCGTAATACAGGGAAAGGGAGATACGCAGTATTTT
TRBJ2-2	TRBD2	16	.	TRBV2	CASQWSGGSNTGELFF	TGTGCCAGCCAATGGAGCGGGGGGTCGAACACCGGGGAGCTGTTTTTT
TRBJ2-2	TRBD2	15	.	TRBV30	CAWSGGLAGTGELFF	TGTGCCTGGAGCGGGGGACTAGCGGGCACCGGGGAGCTGTTTTTT
TRBJ2-1	TRBD2	16	.	TRBV7-2	CASSLSGGGGVNEQFF	TGTGCCAGCAGCTTAAGTGGCGGCGGGGGGGTCAATGAGCAGTTCTTC
TRBJ1-2	.	15	.	TRBV6-4	CASSGEEGRAYGYTF	TGTGCCAGCAGTGGGGAGGAGGGTAGGGCCTATGGCTACACCTTC
TRBJ1-2	.	15	.	TRBV7-8	CASSLGHLPNYGYTF	TGTGCCAGCAGCTTAGGGCACCTCCCCAACTATGGCTACACCTTC
TRBJ1-5	TRBD1	17	.	TRBV7-9	CASSLGPLDRGNQPQHF	TGTGCCAGCAGCTTAGGCCCCCTGGACAGGGGCAATCAGCCCCAGCATTTT
TRBJ2-3	TRBD2	15	.	TRBV2	CASSTRGGGSDTQYF	TGTGCCAGCAGTACCCGGGGGGGAGGATCAGATACGCAGTATTTT
TRBJ1-2	.	13	.	TRBV6-4	CASSDTRHGGYTF	TGTGCCAGCAGTGACACCCGCCATGGCGGCTACACCTTC
TRBJ2-1	TRBD1	15	.	TRBV5-1	CASRDYRGSYNEQFF	TGCGCCAGCAGGGACTACAGGGGGAGCTACAATGAGCAGTTCTTC
TRBJ1-1	.	13	.	TRBV30	CAWSVLLNTEAFF	TGTGCCTGGAGTGTCCTCCTGAACACTGAAGCTTTCTTT
TRBJ2-7	TRBD2	16	few	TRBV5-4	CASSLASSGGAKEQYF	TGTGCCAGCAGCTTGGCCTCTAGCGGGGGGGCGAAAGAGCAGTACTTC
TRBJ1-4	.	14	once	TRBV5-1	CASGSRGGTEKLFF	TGCGCCAGCGGTTCTAGAGGGGGTACTGAAAAACTGTTTTTT
TRBJ1-6	TRBD1	14	.	TRBV5-4	CASSRDSGNSPLHF	TGTGCCAGCAGCCGGGACAGTGGAAATTCACCCCTCCACTTT
TRBJ2-7	.	15	.	TRBV7-2	CASSLYRGAGSEQYF	TGTGCCAGCAGCTTATATCGGGGGGCAGGGAGCGAGCAGTACTTC
TRBJ1-2	TRBD1	16	.	TRBV18	CASSPPDDGTVGGYTF	TGTGCCAGCTCACCACCCGATGATGGGACAGTAGGTGGCTACACCTTC
TRBJ1-2	TRBD1	16	.	TRBV11-3	CASSGTGGGRNYGYTF	TGTGCCAGCAGCGGAACAGGGGGCGGTCGGAACTATGGCTACACCTTC
TRBJ2-1	TRBD1	17	.	TRBV7-2	CASSPTPRGLLYNEQFF	TGTGCCAGCAGCCCGACCCCCAGGGGGCTTTTATACAATGAGCAGTTCTTC
TRBJ1-1	TRBD1	14	.	TRBV6-5	CASSYSGQEAEAFF	TGTGCCAGCAGTTACTCGGGACAGGAGGCTGAAGCTTTCTTT